The clone carrying this TCR beta chain has ten or more counts. The data were obtained in a study of tumor and adjacent non-tumor tissue in lung cancer. The library came from three nested PCR rounds adapted from ARM-PCR protocols. One entry per CDR3 protein results from TCRdb running MiXCR on the multiplex PCR reads. This table has roughly 93,000 distinct CDR3 sequences, approximately 65% appearing once. The template was RNA from unsorted bulk tissue. Sequenced material: lung tumor tissue. The sequence came from a man in his 60s with non-small cell lung cancer.

The CDR3, as DNA: TGTGCCAGCAGCCCCGTTTTCGGCGAGCAGTACTTC. Its protein product is CASSPVFGEQYF. The genes are TRBV12-3 or TRBV12-4 and TRBJ2-7; D is undetermined. Trimming took off 6 bases at V and 6 bases at J, with 12 bases between the two ends. The CDR3 spans 12 residues.